The 27 T cell receptor beta chains below come from one sample, sequenced in a study of T cell responses to AZD1222 COVID-19 vaccine. Profiling relied on immunoSEQ multiplex PCR, and the TCRdb table lists in-frame clones only, not all of them. The sample contains 150,000 to 200,000 clones, 85% to 95% of which appear only once. The sequencing here drew on peripheral blood, taken 28 days after the second dose of the MenACWY control vaccine. Receptor source: an adult who received the MenACWY meningococcal vaccine as a control.

The rearrangement joins TRBV7-8 to TRBJ1-1; no clear D. The CDR3 consists of 11 residues. Germline CDR1 reads SGHVS; CDR2 reads FQNEAQ. Trimming took 4 bases from V and 10 from J, leaving 10 bases between them. The CDR3: CASSSELGAFF. Here the CDR3 DNA reads TGTGCCAGCAGCTCGGAGCTTGGAGCTTTCTTT.

The genes are TRBV5-1 and TRBJ1-3; D gene uncertain. Germline V CDR1 and CDR2: SGHRS, YFSETQ. This CDR3 has 17 amino acids. Trimming took 4 bases from V and 0 from J, leaving 17 bases between them. The CDR3: CASSTLPTDSSGNTIYF. The DNA for the CDR3 is TGCGCCAGCAGCACCTTACCGACGGATAGCTCTGGAAACACCATATATTTT.

The chain uses TRBV19 and TRBJ1-2; 7 nucleotides agree with TRBD1. Trimming cost V 6 bases and J 3 bases; bases outside gene matches: 13. The germline V gene encodes CDR1 LNHDA and CDR2 SQIVND (reference sequence). There are 16 residues in the CDR3. CDR3 bases: TGTGCCAGTAGCTTCCCCCAGGGGGTTGGGGACTATGGCTACACCTTC. It translates to CASSFPQGVGDYGYTF.

The rearrangement joins TRBV9 to TRBJ1-1; 7 nucleotides line up with TRBD1. V trimming: 0 bases; J trimming: 0 bases; junction bases outside the gene matches: 8. This CDR3 is 17 amino acids long. In germline, CDR1 is SGDLS, CDR2 YYNGEE. CDR3 amino acids: CASSVDPGGIMNTEAFF. DNA of the CDR3: TGTGCCAGCAGCGTAGATCCAGGGGGTATTATGAACACTGAAGCTTTCTTT.

The V and J genes are TRBV6-1 and TRBJ2-7; D is perhaps TRBD1 (5 bases). Per the germline V gene, CDR1 is MNHNS and CDR2 is SASEGT. Between the trimmed V and J ends, which lost 1 base and 5 bases, there was a span of 15 bases. The CDR3 covers 15 residues. For the CDR3, the DNA is TGTGCCAGCAGTGAAGTAGGCAGGGCCGCCCACGAGCAGTACTTC. Protein sequence: CASSEVGRAAHEQYF.

The chain is built from TRBV2 and TRBJ1-3, with 7 positions matching TRBD1. The CDR3 is 16 residues long. Per germline, CDR1 SNHLY and CDR2 FYNNEI. After removal of 3 bases from V and 4 bases from J, the junction contained 9 bases not matched to a gene. CDR3 nucleotide sequence: TGTGCCAGCAGTGAGCAGCCAGGGGGAGGCGGAAACACCATATATTTT. The encoded protein is CASSEQPGGGGNTIYF.

This clone came up once. The chain employs TRBV5-6 and TRBJ1-6, with D perhaps matching TRBD1 (6 bases). Germline CDR1 and CDR2: SGHDT and YYEEEE. V was shortened by 4 bases and J by 7 bases, with 18 bases between the two germline ends. The CDR3 loop spans 16 amino acids. CDR3 residues: CASSAGHPVNNSPLHF. The CDR3 DNA reads TGTGCCAGCAGCGCGGGACATCCAGTCAACAATTCACCCCTCCACTTT.

This sequence joins TRBV2 and TRBJ1-1; 7 nucleotides agree with TRBD1. The length of the CDR3 is 14 residues. J was trimmed by 0 bases and V by 8 bases; bases with no gene match: 6. Per germline, CDR1 SNHLY and CDR2 FYNNEI. In nucleotides, the CDR3 is TGTGCCAGCTGCCGGGACAGCTTGAACACTGAAGCTTTCTTT. This encodes CASCRDSLNTEAFF.

The V and J genes are TRBV19 and TRBJ2-1; 11 bases agree with TRBD1. CDR1 is LNHDA and CDR2 is SQIVND in the germline V gene (reference sequence). The ends lost 5 bases at V and 9 bases at J; junction bases unmatched: 15. The CDR3 sequence is 17 residues long. CDR3 nucleotide sequence: TGTGCCAGTAGTTTTACCACGGGACAGGGGGAGTGGAGTGAGCAGTTCTTC. Protein product: CASSFTTGQGEWSEQFF.

The CDR3 loop is CASRPTGISNQPQHF. As DNA, the CDR3 is TGTGCCAGCAGACCAACCGGTATCAGCAATCAGCCCCAGCATTTT. This sequence joins TRBV6-5 and TRBJ1-5; no clear D gene. In germline, CDR1 is MNHEY, CDR2 SVGAGI. The ends were cut back, 6 bases at V and 1 base at J, with 13 bases in the middle. This CDR3 comprises 15 residues.

The V call is TRBV28, the J call TRBJ2-1, with a possible D match to TRBD2 (6 bases). This CDR3 is built from 15 residues. Germline CDR1 and CDR2: MDHEN and SYDVKM. The V and J ends lost 3 bases and 4 bases respectively, with 13 bases between them. Here the CDR3 reads CASSFGGRRYNEQFF. CDR3 bases: TGTGCCAGCAGTTTCGGGGGACGGAGATACAATGAGCAGTTCTTC.

The chain uses TRBV5-6 and TRBJ2-2, with D maybe TRBD1 (5 bases). CDR1 is SGHDT and CDR2 is YYEEEE in the germline V gene. This CDR3 is 15 amino acids long. Trimming cost V 0 bases and J 1 base, with 7 bases left between them. Here the CDR3 reads CASSLGQRNTGELFF. The CDR3 DNA follows: TGTGCCAGCAGCTTGGGACAGAGGAACACCGGGGAGCTGTTTTTT.

The gene calls are TRBV14 and TRBJ2-1, with D maybe TRBD1 (6 bases). V was trimmed by 2 bases and J by 10 bases, leaving 15 bases between them. CDR1 and CDR2 from the germline V gene are SGHDN and FVKESK. The CDR3 consists of 14 residues. CDR3 nucleotide sequence: TGTGCCAGCAGCCAAAACAGGGTCTCAGGCGAGCAGTTCTTC. It yields the protein CASSQNRVSGEQFF.

The chain carries TRBV19 and TRBJ2-7, with 10 bases identical to TRBD1. Germline V gene data show CDR1 as LNHDA and CDR2 as SQIVND (reference sequence). The CDR3 totals 14 residues. After removal of 5 bases from V and 4 bases from J, the junction contained 5 bases not matched to a gene. The CDR3 loop is CASSFGQGVYEQYF. The DNA of the CDR3 is TGTGCCAGTAGTTTCGGACAGGGGGTGTACGAGCAGTACTTC.

The chain has TRBV4-1 and TRBJ2-1, with D possibly matching TRBD1 (7 bases). CDR1 and CDR2 (germline): MGHRA, YSYEKL. Trimming removed 0 bases from V and 4 bases from J, with 13 bases in between. The CDR3 covers 16 residues. The CDR3: CASSQDGGGYYNEQFF. The CDR3 coding sequence is TGCGCCAGCAGCCAAGATGGAGGGGGCTATTACAATGAGCAGTTCTTC.

The CDR3 DNA sequence: TGTGCCAGCACCAAACTAGCGGGGAGCTCCTACAATGAGCAGTTCTTC. Translation: CASTKLAGSSYNEQFF. This rearrangement joins TRBV6-4 to TRBJ2-1; 10 bases agree with TRBD2. V dropped 7 bases and J dropped 0; count of bases not matched to a gene: 6. Germline-derived CDR1 and CDR2 are MRHNA and SNTAGT. The CDR3 runs 16 residues.

The chain uses TRBV27 and TRBJ1-1; possible D gene TRBD1, 5 bases. CDR3 length: 14 residues. The ends were cut back, 5 bases at V and 5 bases at J, with 15 bases in the middle. Germline lookup yields CDR1 MNHEY and CDR2 SMNVEV (reference sequence). The CDR3 protein is CASSLPGGFTEAFF. The CDR3 nucleotides are TGTGCCAGCAGTCTTCCTGGGGGGTTTACTGAAGCTTTCTTT.

V usage is TRBV9 and J usage is TRBJ1-3; D not resolved. Germline CDR1 and CDR2: SGDLS and YYNGEE. The V and J ends lost 3 bases and 0 bases respectively, with 10 bases between them. The CDR3 length is 15 residues. The CDR3 loop is CASSATVNSGNTIYF. Here the CDR3 DNA reads TGTGCCAGCAGCGCGACGGTAAACTCTGGAAACACCATATATTTT.

In DNA form, the CDR3 reads TGTGCCAGCAGCGTAGGTAGCGGGAGTATAGGTGATGAGCAGTACTTC. Protein: CASSVGSGSIGDEQYF. The rearrangement joins TRBV9 to TRBJ2-7, with 9 bases matching TRBD2. This CDR3 is built from 16 residues. V trimming: 0 bases; J trimming: 7 bases; junction bases outside the gene matches: 11. CDR1 is SGDLS, CDR2 YYNGEE, per germline.

This rearrangement joins TRBV7-6 to TRBJ1-4; no clear D. V dropped 1 base and J dropped 7 bases, with 13 bases sitting between them. The CDR3 is made up of 15 amino acids. Looked up from germline, CDR1 is SGHVS and CDR2 is FNYEAQ. The CDR3, as DNA: TGTGCCAGCAGCTTAGTCCCGGGCGAGAGTGAAAAACTGTTTTTT. It specifies CASSLVPGESEKLFF.

The gene calls are TRBV30 and TRBJ1-2; 11 bases align to TRBD1. There are 13 residues in the CDR3. V was pared by 2 bases and J by 8 bases, with 4 bases of the junction left unmatched. The V gene's germline CDR1 is GTSNPN and CDR2 SVGIG (reference sequence). In DNA, the CDR3 is TGTGCCTGGAGTAGGGGACAGGGGGGAGGCTACACCTTC. This sequence encodes CAWSRGQGGGYTF.

This rearrangement joins TRBV29-1 to TRBJ1-1, with 8 bases aligning to TRBD1. Germline CDR1 reads SQVTM; CDR2 reads ANQGSEA. V gave up 5 bases and J gave up 1 base; unmatched junction bases: 6. This CDR3 has 14 residues. CDR3 bases: TGCAGCGTTACCACCGGGACAGGGAACACTGAAGCTTTCTTT. This codes for CSVTTGTGNTEAFF.

The chain links TRBV5-5 to TRBJ2-7; 7 bases match TRBD2. The CDR3 length is 15 residues. V lost 6 bases, J lost 1 base, and 10 bases stayed unmatched. Per germline, CDR1 SGHKS and CDR2 YYEKEE (reference sequence). As DNA, the CDR3 is TGTGCCAGCACCGGGGGAGGGACCAGTTCCTACGAGCAGTACTTC. This translates into CASTGGGTSSYEQYF.

V gene TRBV5-6 combines with J gene TRBJ2-7; no clear D. CDR1 SGHDT and CDR2 YYEEEE come from the germline V gene. Trimming removed 0 bases from V and 3 bases from J, with 10 bases in between. CDR3 length: 14 residues. CDR3 loop: CASSLVTELYEQYF. As DNA, the CDR3 is TGTGCCAGCAGCTTGGTCACCGAGCTCTACGAGCAGTACTTC.

This rearrangement joins TRBV19 to TRBJ1-2; TRBD1 is a possible D gene (5 bases). V lost 4 bases to trimming and J lost 1 base, with 13 bases between them. Germline V gene data show CDR1 as LNHDA and CDR2 as SQIVND (reference sequence). CDR3 length: 15 amino acids. CDR3: CASSNQYRLNYGYTF. The DNA for the CDR3 is TGTGCCAGTAGTAATCAGTACAGGCTTAACTATGGCTACACCTTC.

This chain links TRBV7-2 with TRBJ1-5; no definite D call. Germline V gene sequence: CDR1 SGHTA, CDR2 FQGNSA. Trimming stripped 4 bases from V and 6 bases from J, with 13 bases between. This CDR3 contains 14 residues. This CDR3 is CASSSGRAGQPQHF. In nucleotides, the CDR3 is TGTGCCAGCAGCTCTGGACGGGCCGGTCAGCCCCAGCATTTT.

For the CDR3, the DNA is TGTGCCAGTACCCATGGGGGCGCAACTAATGAAAAACTGTTTTTT. It encodes CASTHGGATNEKLFF. V and J are TRBV19 and TRBJ1-4; a weak D match, TRBD1 (6 bases). CDR3 size: 15 residues. The germline V gene has CDR1 LNHDA and CDR2 SQIVND (reference sequence). The V and J ends lost 7 bases and 0 bases respectively, with 12 bases between them.